Described below is a single T cell receptor (beta chain) sequence and its context. V lost 4 bases, J lost 2 bases, and 9 bases stayed unmatched. Per germline, CDR1 SGHRS and CDR2 YFSETQ. The CDR3 loop spans 16 amino acids. The data derive from a study of cytomegalovirus exposure and HLA in healthy donors. The PCR was carried out with 60 Vbeta primers and 13 Jbeta primers. Only in-frame clones appear in the TCRdb table, and some are missing; sequencing was by immunoSEQ multiplex PCR. The data contain 99,000 or so clones, 76% of them singletons. The chain links TRBV5-1 to TRBJ2-5; 9 bases map to TRBD1. The clonotype originates from a young woman in good health and CMV-seropositive. Sequenced input: PBMCs. CDR3 protein: CASSLKGTGRQETQYF. CDR3 DNA: TGCGCCAGCAGCCTAAAGGGGACAGGGAGGCAAGAGACCCAGTACTTC.